Reported below is one TCR beta chain. Its specificity is unknown. The sample comes from a study of T cell responses to AZD1222 COVID-19 vaccine. Study outcomes and limitations: Females outnumbered males among donors, who were mostly white British; clonal diversity was possibly underestimated. Repertoire sampling occurred only after the peak T cell response. The breadth and depth of Spike-specific TCRs increased once two AZD1222 doses had been given. Spike was spanned by vaccine-associated CD4 TCRs, which were dominant at 160-218 and 743-854.

The table came from immunoSEQ multiplex PCR; TCRdb's copy has only in-frame clones and leaves some out. The table includes around 150,000 clones, under 95% detected once. This CDR3 is 16 amino acids long. CDR1 is SGHKS, CDR2 YYEKEE, per germline (reference sequence). V dropped 0 bases and J dropped 10; count of bases not matched to a gene: 11. Here the sequenced sample was peripheral blood, taken on day 0 of MenACWY control vaccination. The chain uses TRBV5-5 and TRBJ2-1, with 9 positions matching TRBD1. The source is an adult in good health. CDR3 bases: TGTGCCAGCAGCTTGGTGGGGACAGGGATAGCATGGGAGCAGTTCTTC. This gives the protein CASSLVGTGIAWEQFF.